These T cell receptor beta chains were read from a single sample in a study of shared clonotypes between healthy human individuals. Repertoires were generated with immunoSEQ multiplex PCR, while TCRdb's copy carries only in-frame clones and drops some. Here the sample spans approximately 2,000,000 clones, 85% to 95% being singletons. Material: naive CD4+ T cells from PBMCs. The receptors here all came from a man aged 18 to 30 in good health. Some clones in this sample may be carry-over from other donors' samples. Each CDR3 is given with its conserved first and last residue. A D gene is named only where the DNA matches it firmly.

V	D	J	DNA	CDR3
TRBV5-4	NA	TRBJ2-5	TGTGCCAGCAGCTTAGGCCGGGAGCAAGAGACCCAGTACTTC	CASSLGREQETQYF
TRBV6-1	NA	TRBJ2-7	TGTGCCAGCAGTGGGACACGGTCCTACGAGCAGTACTTC	CASSGTRSYEQYF
TRBV6-6	TRBD2	TRBJ2-7	TGTGCCAGCAGGCGGGAGGGGAGCTCCTACGAGCAGTACTTC	CASRREGSSYEQYF
TRBV6-6	TRBD2	TRBJ2-3	TGTGCCAGCAGTACCGGGACTAGCGGACCCACAGATACGCAGTATTTT	CASSTGTSGPTDTQYF
TRBV5-5	NA	TRBJ2-7	TGTGCCAGCAGCTTGATCGTCGTGACAGGCCCGAGCTCCTACGAGCAGTACTTC	CASSLIVVTGPSSYEQYF
TRBV30	NA	TRBJ1-5	TGTGCCTGGAGTGCAGATGGGTGGTCGGATGGGGCCCGGAGCAATCAGCCCCAGCATTTT	CAWSADGWSDGARSNQPQHF
TRBV5-4	TRBD2	TRBJ2-3	TGTGCCAGCAGCTTGGCGGCTAGCGGGATTACAGATACGCAGTATTTT	CASSLAASGITDTQYF
TRBV2	NA	TRBJ1-4	TGTGCCAGCAGTGAACGGAAGGGGCTAGGAAAACTGTTTTTT	CASSERKGLGKLFF
TRBV2	NA	TRBJ1-1	TGTGCCCGCCACGGGGGCCCCTTGAACACTGAAGCTTTCTTT	CARHGGPLNTEAFF
TRBV5-8	TRBD2	TRBJ2-7	TGTGCCAGCAGCCCCGCGCTAGCGGGAGGGCAAAACGAGCAGTACTTC	CASSPALAGGQNEQYF
TRBV10-3	NA	TRBJ1-5	TGTGCCATCAGTGATGTCGGGGGCCCAAATCAGCCCCAGCATTTT	CAISDVGGPNQPQHF
TRBV2	TRBD2	TRBJ2-7	TGTGCCAGCAGTGTGGGCGGGAGTACCTCCTACGAGCAGTACTTC	CASSVGGSTSYEQYF
TRBV5-1	NA	TRBJ2-5	TGCGCCAGCAGCTGGACCCCGGGACACCGGCCCCAAGAGACCCAGTACTTC	CASSWTPGHRPQETQYF
TRBV27	TRBD2	TRBJ2-7	TGTGCCAGCAGTTTTTCCGGAGCCGGGACTAGCGGCGGGGAGCAGTACTTC	CASSFSGAGTSGGEQYF
TRBV7-9	NA	TRBJ2-7	TGTGCCAGCAGCTTAACGCAAGGAGGGGGCTACGAGCAGTACTTC	CASSLTQGGGYEQYF
TRBV2	TRBD1	TRBJ1-3	TGTGCCAGCAATAACGGACAGGCTGGCTCTGGAAACACCATATATTTT	CASNNGQAGSGNTIYF
TRBV28	NA	TRBJ1-2	TGTGCCAGCAGTAACAGGGCTGGTGGCTACATCTTC	CASSNRAGGYIF
TRBV27	NA	TRBJ1-1	TGTGCCAGCAGTTTAACCGAACAGATTGAAGCTTTCTTT	CASSLTEQIEAFF
TRBV5-1	NA	TRBJ2-1	TGCGCCAGCAGCTTTGGGACGAAGTCCTACAATGAGCAGTTCTTC	CASSFGTKSYNEQFF
TRBV2	NA	TRBJ2-7	TGTGCCAGCAGTGAAGTGGGGGTAGGGGAGCAGTACTTC	CASSEVGVGEQYF
TRBV9	TRBD1	TRBJ2-1	TGTGCCAGCAGCGAACACCCCGGGACAGAAAATTTCTTC	CASSEHPGTENFF
TRBV18	NA	TRBJ1-1	TGTGCCAGCTCACCCGCCCGCTTGCCAGTACCCATGAACACTGAAGCTTTCTTT	CASSPARLPVPMNTEAFF
TRBV7-9	NA	TRBJ2-5	TGTGCCAGCAGCCCTCAAAGCGGGTACCAAGAGACCCAGTACTTC	CASSPQSGYQETQYF
TRBV4-3	NA	TRBJ2-7	TGCGCCAGCAGCGACAAGGGGGTTAACTCCTACGAGCAGTACTTC	CASSDKGVNSYEQYF
TRBV5-1	NA	TRBJ2-1	TGCGCCAGCAGCTTGGAACCTGGATCCTACAATGAGCAGTTCTTC	CASSLEPGSYNEQFF
TRBV13	TRBD2	TRBJ2-7	TGTGCCAGCAGCTCGGGGACTAGCGGGACCTACGAGCAGTACTTC	CASSSGTSGTYEQYF
TRBV7-3	TRBD2	TRBJ2-7	TGTGCCAGCAGCTCTGGACTAGCGGGAGCCTACGAGCAGTACTTC	CASSSGLAGAYEQYF
TRBV6-5	NA	TRBJ2-7	TGTGCCAGCCGCCTCGGGACAACCTACGAGCAGTACTTC	CASRLGTTYEQYF
TRBV11-2	NA	TRBJ1-4	TGTGCCAGCAGCTTATGGGGCAGAGATCGTGCAACTAATGAAAAACTGTTTTTT	CASSLWGRDRATNEKLFF
TRBV2	NA	TRBJ1-2	TGTGCCAGCAGTCGGCAGGGACCGTACTATGGCTACACCTTC	CASSRQGPYYGYTF
TRBV7-9	NA	TRBJ2-1	TGTGCCAGCAGCTTAGCGGTGGGTAGTCTGATAGACTCCTACAATGAGCAGTTCTTC	CASSLAVGSLIDSYNEQFF
TRBV7-6	NA	TRBJ1-1	TGTGCCAGCAGCCCGTATGGCGGGGGCGACACTGAAGCTTTCTTT	CASSPYGGGDTEAFF
TRBV7-6	NA	TRBJ2-7	TGTGCCAGCAGCTTAGCCGGACAGATCTCCTACGAGCAGTACTTC	CASSLAGQISYEQYF
TRBV27	NA	TRBJ2-7	TGTGCCAGCAGTTTACGGACCTCCTACGAGCAGTACTTC	CASSLRTSYEQYF